A selection of T cell receptor beta chains follows, all from one sample in a study of monozygotic twins with inflammatory bowel disease. TCRdb re-called the 5' RACE reads and catalogs CDR3 proteins one per entry, DNA excluded. This sample contains about 200,000 distinct CDR3 sequences. The sample taken for sequencing was blood. These receptors all stem from a human donor with ulcerative colitis or Crohn's disease, or a healthy co-twin of an affected twin (not recorded which). CDR3s include the opening cysteine and the closing phenylalanine or tryptophan.

V: TRBV25-1; J: TRBJ1-1; CDR3: CASSEYPDPKENTEAFF
V: TRBV18; J: TRBJ1-1; CDR3: CASSQQGRDTEAFF
V: TRBV12-3/TRBV12-4; J: TRBJ2-3; CDR3: CASSLRDGSTDTQYF
V: TRBV19; J: TRBJ1-1; CDR3: CASTAPWEGWNTEAFF
V: TRBV9; J: TRBJ1-2; CDR3: CASSATGNYGYTF
V: TRBV10-3; J: TRBJ2-1; CDR3: CAISETNHYNEQFF
V: TRBV5-4; J: TRBJ1-1; CDR3: CASSFGRGNSEAFF
V: TRBV18; J: TRBJ1-1; CDR3: CASSPISGEWTEAFF
V: TRBV29-1; J: TRBJ2-5; CDR3: CSVPGGWETQYF
V: TRBV20-1; J: TRBJ1-3; CDR3: CSAETLSSGNTVYF
V: TRBV3-1; J: TRBJ2-7; CDR3: CASSIAHEQYF
V: TRBV30; J: TRBJ1-2; CDR3: CAWMGQGVNYGYTF
V: TRBV24-1; J: TRBJ2-5; CDR3: CATSDARLYQETQYF
V: TRBV5-1; J: TRBJ1-5; CDR3: CASSLRGNQPQHF
V: TRBV3-1; J: TRBJ2-1; CDR3: CASSQDGGAGIDEQFF
V: TRBV24-1; J: TRBJ2-1; CDR3: CATSDSVSGSRGNEQFF
V: TRBV5-1; J: TRBJ1-1; CDR3: CASSKSAMNTEAFF
V: TRBV25-1; J: TRBJ2-7; CDR3: CASSRSYEQYF
V: TRBV5-1; J: TRBJ2-7; CDR3: CASSLDRNTYEQYF
V: TRBV6-1; J: TRBJ2-3; CDR3: CASSEPGQGTDTQYF
V: TRBV6-2/TRBV6-3; J: TRBJ1-5; CDR3: CASSAYRDRGHQPQHF
V: TRBV2; J: TRBJ2-1; CDR3: CASSEGVSSYNEQFF
V: TRBV5-1; J: TRBJ1-1; CDR3: CASSLAGRGNTEAFF
V: TRBV4-1; J: TRBJ2-7; CDR3: CASIQEENRKFSYEQYF
V: TRBV6-1; J: TRBJ2-1; CDR3: CASSATGVGEQFF
V: TRBV20-1; J: TRBJ2-4; CDR3: CSFFHLAKNIQYF